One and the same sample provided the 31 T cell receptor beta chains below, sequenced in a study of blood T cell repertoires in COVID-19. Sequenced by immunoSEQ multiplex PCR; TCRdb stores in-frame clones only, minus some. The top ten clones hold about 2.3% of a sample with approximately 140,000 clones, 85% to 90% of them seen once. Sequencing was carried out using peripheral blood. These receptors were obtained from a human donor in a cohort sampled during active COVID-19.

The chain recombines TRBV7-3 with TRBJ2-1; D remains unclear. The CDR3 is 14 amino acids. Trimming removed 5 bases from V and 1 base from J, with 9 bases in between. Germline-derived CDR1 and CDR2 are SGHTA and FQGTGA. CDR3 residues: CASSPLGSYNEQFF. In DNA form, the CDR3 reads TGTGCCAGCAGCCCCCTCGGGTCCTACAATGAGCAGTTCTTC.

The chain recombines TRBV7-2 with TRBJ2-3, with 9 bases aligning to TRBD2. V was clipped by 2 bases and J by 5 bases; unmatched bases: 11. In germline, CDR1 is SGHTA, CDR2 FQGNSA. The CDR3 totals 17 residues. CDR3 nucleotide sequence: TGTGCCAGCAGCTTACCTAGCGGGAACAGGTTTGAAGATACGCAGTATTTT. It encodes CASSLPSGNRFEDTQYF.

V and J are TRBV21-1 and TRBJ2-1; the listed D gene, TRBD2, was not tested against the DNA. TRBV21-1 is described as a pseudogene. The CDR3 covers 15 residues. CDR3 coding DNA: TGTGCCAGCAGCATTCGGACTAGCGCCTACAATGAGCAGTTCTTC. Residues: CASSIRTSAYNEQFF.

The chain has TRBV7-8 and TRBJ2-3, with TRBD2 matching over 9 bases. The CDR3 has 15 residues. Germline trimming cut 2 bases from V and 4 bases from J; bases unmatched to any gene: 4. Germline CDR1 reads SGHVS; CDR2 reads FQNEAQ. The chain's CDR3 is CASSLNSGRADTQYF. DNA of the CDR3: TGTGCCAGCAGCTTAAATAGCGGGAGAGCAGATACGCAGTATTTT.

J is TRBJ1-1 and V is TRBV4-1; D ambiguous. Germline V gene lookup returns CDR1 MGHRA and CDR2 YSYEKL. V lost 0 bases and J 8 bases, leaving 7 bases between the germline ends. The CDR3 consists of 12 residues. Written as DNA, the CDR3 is TGCGCCAGCAGCCAAGAGGGCGCAGAAGCTTTCTTT. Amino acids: CASSQEGAEAFF.

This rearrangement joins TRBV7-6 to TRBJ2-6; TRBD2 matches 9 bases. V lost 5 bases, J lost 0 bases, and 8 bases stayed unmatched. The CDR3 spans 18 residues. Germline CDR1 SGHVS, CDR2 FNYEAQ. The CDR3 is CASSDRLAEGSGANVLTF. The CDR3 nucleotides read TGTGCCAGCAGCGACCGACTAGCGGAAGGCTCTGGGGCCAACGTCCTGACTTTC.

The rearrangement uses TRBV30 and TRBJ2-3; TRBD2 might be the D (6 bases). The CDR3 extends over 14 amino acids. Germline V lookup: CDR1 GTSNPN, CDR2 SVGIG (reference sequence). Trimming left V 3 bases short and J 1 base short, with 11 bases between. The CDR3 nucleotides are TGTGCCTGGAGGGACGGGAGTGGCACAGATACGCAGTATTTT. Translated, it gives CAWRDGSGTDTQYF. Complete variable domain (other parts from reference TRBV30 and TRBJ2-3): SQTIHQWPATLVQPVGSPLSLECTVEGTSNPNLYWYRQAAGRGLQLLFYSVGIGQISSEVPQNLSASRPQDRQFILSSKKLLLSDSGFYLCAWRDGSGTDTQYFGPGTRLTVL.

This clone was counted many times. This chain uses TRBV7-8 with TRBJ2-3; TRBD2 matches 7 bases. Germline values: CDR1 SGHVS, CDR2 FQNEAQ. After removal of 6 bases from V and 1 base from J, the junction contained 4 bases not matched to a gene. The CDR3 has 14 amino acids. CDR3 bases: TGTGCCAGCAGTCGAAGCGGGGGCACAGATACGCAGTATTTT. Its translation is CASSRSGGTDTQYF. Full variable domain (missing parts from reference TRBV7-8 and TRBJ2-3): GAGVSQSPRYKVAKRGQDVALRCDPISGHVSLFWYQQALGQGPEFLTYFQNEAQLDKSGLPSDRFFAERPEGSVSTLKIQRTQQEDSAVYLCASSRSGGTDTQYFGPGTRLTVL.

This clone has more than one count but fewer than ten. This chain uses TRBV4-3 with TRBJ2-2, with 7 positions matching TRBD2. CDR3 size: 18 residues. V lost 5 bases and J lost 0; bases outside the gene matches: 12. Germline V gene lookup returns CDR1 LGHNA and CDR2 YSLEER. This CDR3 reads CASSVRVYGGSNTGELFF. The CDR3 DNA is TGCGCCAGCAGCGTTCGCGTCTACGGGGGGTCGAACACCGGGGAGCTGTTTTTT.

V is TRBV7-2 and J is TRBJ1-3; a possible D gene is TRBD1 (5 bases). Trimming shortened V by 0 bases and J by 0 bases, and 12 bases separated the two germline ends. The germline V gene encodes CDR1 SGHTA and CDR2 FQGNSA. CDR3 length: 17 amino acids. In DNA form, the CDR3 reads TGTGCCAGCAGCTTAGCTAGGGGTTGGCTCTCTGGAAACACCATATATTTT. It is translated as CASSLARGWLSGNTIYF.

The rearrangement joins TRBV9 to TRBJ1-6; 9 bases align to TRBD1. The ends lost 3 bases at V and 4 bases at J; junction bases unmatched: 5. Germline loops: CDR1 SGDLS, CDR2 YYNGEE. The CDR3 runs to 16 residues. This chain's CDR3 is CASSATDRGYNSPLHF. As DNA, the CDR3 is TGTGCCAGCAGCGCAACGGACAGGGGATATAATTCACCCCTCCACTTT.

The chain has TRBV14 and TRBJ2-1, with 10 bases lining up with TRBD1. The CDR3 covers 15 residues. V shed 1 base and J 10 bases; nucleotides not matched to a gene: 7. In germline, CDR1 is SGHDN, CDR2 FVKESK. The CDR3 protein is CASSQVGTGVAEQFF. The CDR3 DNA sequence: TGTGCCAGCAGCCAAGTTGGGACAGGGGTCGCAGAGCAGTTCTTC.

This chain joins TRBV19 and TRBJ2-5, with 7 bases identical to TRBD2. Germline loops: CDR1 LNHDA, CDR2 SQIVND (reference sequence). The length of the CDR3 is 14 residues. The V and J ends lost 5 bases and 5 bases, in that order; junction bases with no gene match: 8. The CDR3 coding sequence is TGTGCCAGTAGTGGCGGCAGGCGGGGGGAGACCCAGTACTTC. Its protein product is CASSGGRRGETQYF.

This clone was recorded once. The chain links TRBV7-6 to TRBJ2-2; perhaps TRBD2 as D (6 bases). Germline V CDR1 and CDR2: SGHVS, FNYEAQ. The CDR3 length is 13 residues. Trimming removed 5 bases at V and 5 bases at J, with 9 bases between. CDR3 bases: TGTGCCAGCAGCCTTAGCGGTACCGGGGAGCTGTTTTTT. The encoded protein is CASSLSGTGELFF.

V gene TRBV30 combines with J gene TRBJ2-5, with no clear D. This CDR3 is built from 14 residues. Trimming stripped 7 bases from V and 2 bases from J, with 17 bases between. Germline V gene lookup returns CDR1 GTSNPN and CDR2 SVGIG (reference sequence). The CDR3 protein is CAFPFPERQETQYF. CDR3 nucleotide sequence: TGTGCCTTCCCTTTTCCCGAGAGACAAGAGACCCAGTACTTC.

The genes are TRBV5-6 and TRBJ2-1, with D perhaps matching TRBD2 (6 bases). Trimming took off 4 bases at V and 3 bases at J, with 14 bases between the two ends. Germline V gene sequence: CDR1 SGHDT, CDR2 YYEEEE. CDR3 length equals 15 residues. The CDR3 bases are TGTGCCAGCAGCCAGCTTTCCGGGGGCTACAATGAGCAGTTCTTC. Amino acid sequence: CASSQLSGGYNEQFF. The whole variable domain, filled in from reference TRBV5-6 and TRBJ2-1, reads DAGVTQSPTHLIKTRGQQVTLRCSPKSGHDTVSWYQQALGQGPQFIFQYYEEEERQRGNFPDRFSGHQFPNYSSELNVNALLLGDSALYLCASSQLSGGYNEQFFGPGTRLTVL.

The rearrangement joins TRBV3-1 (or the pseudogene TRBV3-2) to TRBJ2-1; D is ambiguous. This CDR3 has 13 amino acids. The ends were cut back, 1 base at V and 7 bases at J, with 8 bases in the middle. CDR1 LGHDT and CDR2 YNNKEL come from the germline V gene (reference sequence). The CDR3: CASSQVVANEQFF. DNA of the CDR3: TGTGCCAGCAGCCAAGTCGTGGCAAATGAGCAGTTCTTC.

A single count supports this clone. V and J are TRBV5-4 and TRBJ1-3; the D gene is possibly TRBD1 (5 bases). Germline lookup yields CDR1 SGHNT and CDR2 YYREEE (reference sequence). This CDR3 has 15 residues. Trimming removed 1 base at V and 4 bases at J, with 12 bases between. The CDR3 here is CASSLYQGNGNTIYF. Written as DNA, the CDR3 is TGTGCCAGCAGCTTGTACCAGGGAAACGGAAACACCATATATTTT.

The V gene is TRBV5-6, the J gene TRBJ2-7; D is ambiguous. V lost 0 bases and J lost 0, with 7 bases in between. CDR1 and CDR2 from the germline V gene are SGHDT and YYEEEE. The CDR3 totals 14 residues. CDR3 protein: CASSLGVGSYEQYF. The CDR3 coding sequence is TGTGCCAGCAGCTTGGGCGTCGGCTCCTACGAGCAGTACTTC.

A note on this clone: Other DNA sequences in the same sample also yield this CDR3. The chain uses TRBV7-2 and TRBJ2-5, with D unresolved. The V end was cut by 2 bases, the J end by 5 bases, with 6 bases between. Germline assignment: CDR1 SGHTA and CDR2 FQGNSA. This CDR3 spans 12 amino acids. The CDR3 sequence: CASSLTRETQYF. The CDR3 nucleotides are TGTGCCAGCAGCTTAACGCGGGAGACCCAGTACTTC.

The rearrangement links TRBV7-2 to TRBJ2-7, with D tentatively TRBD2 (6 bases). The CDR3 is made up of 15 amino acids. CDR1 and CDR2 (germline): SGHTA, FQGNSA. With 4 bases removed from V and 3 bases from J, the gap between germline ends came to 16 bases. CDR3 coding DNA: TGTGCCAGCAGCTCGAGTTTCGGAGCGGGCTACGAGCAGTACTTC. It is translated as CASSSSFGAGYEQYF.

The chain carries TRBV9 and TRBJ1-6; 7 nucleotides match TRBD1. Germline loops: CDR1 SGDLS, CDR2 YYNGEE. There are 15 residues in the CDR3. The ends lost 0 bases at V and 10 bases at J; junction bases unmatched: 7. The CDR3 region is CASSVDGRGRSPLHF. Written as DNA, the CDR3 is TGTGCCAGCAGCGTAGATGGCAGGGGGAGGTCACCCCTCCACTTT.

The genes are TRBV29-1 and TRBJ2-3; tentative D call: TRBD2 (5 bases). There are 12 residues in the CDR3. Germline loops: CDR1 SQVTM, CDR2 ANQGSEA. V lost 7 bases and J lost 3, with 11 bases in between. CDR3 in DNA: TGCAGCGCTCGGCGGACTACAGATACGCAGTATTTT. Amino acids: CSARRTTDTQYF.

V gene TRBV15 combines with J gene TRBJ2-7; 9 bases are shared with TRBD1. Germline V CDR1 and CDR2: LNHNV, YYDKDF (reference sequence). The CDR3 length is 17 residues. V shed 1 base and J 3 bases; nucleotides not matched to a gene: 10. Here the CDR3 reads CATSRGPTGTGYYEQYF. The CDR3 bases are TGTGCCACCAGCAGAGGCCCGACCGGGACAGGGTACTACGAGCAGTACTTC.

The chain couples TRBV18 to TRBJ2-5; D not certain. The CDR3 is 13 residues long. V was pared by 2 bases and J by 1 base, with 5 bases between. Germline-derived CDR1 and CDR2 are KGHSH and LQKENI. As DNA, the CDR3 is TGTGCCAGCTCACCAGCGCCCCAAGAGACCCAGTACTTC. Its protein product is CASSPAPQETQYF.

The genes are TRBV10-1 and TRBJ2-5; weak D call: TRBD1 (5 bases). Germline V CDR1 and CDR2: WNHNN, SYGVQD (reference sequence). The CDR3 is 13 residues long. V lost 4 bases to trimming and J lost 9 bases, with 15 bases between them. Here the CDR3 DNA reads TGCGCCAGCAGTGTAAGCAGGGTCGCCCCCCAGTACTTC. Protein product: CASSVSRVAPQYF.

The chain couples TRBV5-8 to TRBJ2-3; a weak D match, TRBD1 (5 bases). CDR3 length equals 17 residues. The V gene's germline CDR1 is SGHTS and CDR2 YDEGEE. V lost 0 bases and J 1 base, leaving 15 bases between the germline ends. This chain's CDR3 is CASSLADSLWGTDTQYF. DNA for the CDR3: TGTGCCAGCAGCTTGGCCGACAGCCTTTGGGGCACAGATACGCAGTATTTT.

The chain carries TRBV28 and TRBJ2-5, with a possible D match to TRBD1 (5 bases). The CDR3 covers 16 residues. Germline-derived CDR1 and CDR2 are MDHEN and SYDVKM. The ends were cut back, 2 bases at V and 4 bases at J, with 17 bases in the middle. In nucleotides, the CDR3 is TGTGCCAGCAGTTTAAGGGGCGGAGTGAACGGAGAGACCCAGTACTTC. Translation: CASSLRGGVNGETQYF.

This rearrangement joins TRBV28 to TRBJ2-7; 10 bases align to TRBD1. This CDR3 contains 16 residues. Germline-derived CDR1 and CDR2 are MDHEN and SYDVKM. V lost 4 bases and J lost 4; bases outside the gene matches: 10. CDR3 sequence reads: CASSSPGTGVRYEQYF. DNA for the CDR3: TGTGCCAGCAGTTCTCCCGGGACAGGGGTTCGGTACGAGCAGTACTTC.

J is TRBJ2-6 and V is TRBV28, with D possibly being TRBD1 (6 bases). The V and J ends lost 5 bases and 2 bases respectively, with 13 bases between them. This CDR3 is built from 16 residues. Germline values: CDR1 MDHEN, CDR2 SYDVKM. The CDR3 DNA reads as TGTGCCAGCAGTATTACAGGGACCCCTGGGGCCAACGTCCTGACTTTC. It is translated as CASSITGTPGANVLTF. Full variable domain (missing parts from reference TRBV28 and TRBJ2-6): DVKVTQSSRYLVKRTGEKVFLECVQDMDHENMFWYRQDPGLGLRLIYFSYDVKMKEKGDIPEGYSVSREKKERFSLILESASTNQTSMYLCASSITGTPGANVLTFGAGSRLTVL.

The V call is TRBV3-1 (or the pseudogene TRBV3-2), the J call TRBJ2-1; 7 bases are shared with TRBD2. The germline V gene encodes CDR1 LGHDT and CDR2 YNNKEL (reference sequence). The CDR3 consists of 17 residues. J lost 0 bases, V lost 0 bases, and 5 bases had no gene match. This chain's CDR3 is CASSQDIPGGSYNEQFF. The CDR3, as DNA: TGTGCCAGCAGCCAAGACATACCGGGAGGCTCCTACAATGAGCAGTTCTTC.